The T cell receptor (beta chain) described here comes from a study of cytotoxic CD8 clonotypes in ibrutinib-treated CLL. Turning to the study itself: After a median around 13 months on treatment (6 to 36), response samples were drawn. Study-wide results and limits: Higher clonality was seen at ibrutinib response and a return toward baseline at progression.

CDR3 length equals 13 residues. J lost 9 bases, V lost 1 base, and 4 bases had no gene match. The germline V gene has CDR1 SQVTM and CDR2 ANQGSEA. In this sample, this clone turned up once. Its antigen is not known. About 2.2 micrograms of genomic DNA (from cryopreserved PBMCs) were used for TCR beta libraries. Assay used: immunoSEQ multiplex PCR; TCRdb lists only in-frame clones, some missing. The sample contains about 200,000 clones, around 70% of which appear only once. The sequence was collected from a human donor with chronic lymphocytic leukemia. Sequencing used PBMCs, obtained after 12 months of ibrutinib treatment. The chain combines TRBV29-1 with TRBJ2-3; TRBD2 agrees at 10 bases. The CDR3 nucleotides read TGCAGCGTTGAAGCGGTAGCGGGGGGAACGCAGTATTTT. It codes for CSVEAVAGGTQYF.